Ten or more counts support the clone carrying this T cell receptor (beta chain). Its antigen is still unknown. The TCR beta CDR3 regions underwent amplification using RNA transcripts as the source. HTBI primers drove first-round RT-PCR of the TCR CDR3. TCRdb re-analysed the multiplex PCR reads in MiXCR, keeping a single row per CDR3 protein. The table lists roughly 720,000 distinct CDR3 sequences, 15% to 20% of them singletons. This sample stems from a study of T cells in Graves' hyperthyroidism and ophthalmopathy. Germline CDR1 and CDR2: MDHEN and SYDVKM. The CDR3 runs 12 residues. V was shortened by 4 bases and J by 4 bases, with 7 bases between the two germline ends. General study points: Most expanded thyroid clonotypes above 0.001 recurred in blood.

The sequence was collected from a man aged 50-60 years with Graves' hyperthyroidism. Source material: blood. The V gene is TRBV28, the J gene TRBJ1-1, with D tentatively TRBD1 (5 bases). The CDR3 spells CASSSGPTEAFF. Here the CDR3 DNA reads TGTGCCAGCAGTTCGGGACCCACTGAAGCTTTCTTT.